This TCR beta chain was recorded in a study of cytomegalovirus exposure and HLA in healthy donors. Assay used: immunoSEQ multiplex PCR; TCRdb lists only in-frame clones, some missing. The table records approximately 82,000 clones, about 95% of them present only once. Study-wide results and limits: A few chains linked to CMV were shown in vitro to be specific for CMV antigens.

V was trimmed by 0 bases and J by 6 bases, leaving 24 bases between them. CDR3 size: 18 residues. Per germline, CDR1 LGHNA and CDR2 YSLEER. As regards this clone: The antigen remains unidentified.

The donors were part of the 120-subject validation cohort, which stood apart from the approximately 700-subject first cohort. This receptor was taken from a woman aged 18-35 years in good health and CMV-seronegative. The genes are TRBV4-3 and TRBJ2-7, with D possibly TRBD1 on 6 matching bases. Sequencing was performed on PBMCs. CDR3 bases: TGCGCCAGCAGCCAAGATCCCTCCACAGGGTTGTTTGTGGCCGAGCAGTACTTC. Translation: CASSQDPSTGLFVAEQYF.